These 18 T cell receptor beta chains originate from one sample sequenced in a study of blood T cell repertoires in COVID-19. Produced via immunoSEQ multiplex PCR; TCRdb's table is partial and in-frame only. The repertoire holds about 170,000 clones, roughly 80% seen once, with approximately 10% in the top ten. Sequencing input: peripheral blood. The source of these receptors is a man aged 70 or older with active or convalescent COVID-19.

This chain's CDR3 is CASSQVPGDTEAFF. CDR3 bases: TGTGCCAGCAGCCAAGTCCCAGGGGACACTGAAGCTTTCTTT. The chain is built from TRBV3-1 (or the pseudogene TRBV3-2) and TRBJ1-1; a possible D gene is TRBD1 (6 bases). The CDR3 consists of 14 residues. With 1 base removed from V and 3 bases from J, the gap between germline ends came to 9 bases. CDR1 is LGHDT, CDR2 YNNKEL, per germline (reference sequence).

CDR3 nucleotide sequence: TGTGCCAGCAGCTTGGTTGGGACAGGATCTAACTATGGCTACACCTTC. It encodes CASSLVGTGSNYGYTF. The rearrangement links TRBV5-4 to TRBJ1-2; TRBD1 agrees at 8 bases. After removal of 0 bases from V and 0 bases from J, the junction contained 4 bases not matched to a gene. CDR3 length equals 16 residues. CDR1 and CDR2 (germline): SGHNT, YYREEE (reference sequence).

V and J are TRBV19 and TRBJ2-1, with 8 positions matching TRBD2. CDR1 and CDR2 (germline): LNHDA, SQIVND (reference sequence). The trim removed 4 bases at V and 8 bases at J, leaving 4 bases unmatched. The CDR3 runs to 13 residues. CDR3 bases: TGTGCCAGTAGTAATCGAGCGGGAGATGAGCAGTTCTTC. Translation: CASSNRAGDEQFF.

This rearrangement joins TRBV6-5 to TRBJ1-4; a weak D match, TRBD1 (6 bases). The germline V gene encodes CDR1 MNHEY and CDR2 SVGAGI. V lost 0 bases to trimming and J lost 12 bases, with 17 bases between them. This CDR3 comprises 15 residues. The CDR3 loop is CASSYSWDAEGELFF. In nucleotides, the CDR3 is TGTGCCAGCAGTTACTCGTGGGACGCCGAGGGGGAACTGTTTTTT.

J is TRBJ1-2 and V is TRBV28, with D possibly matching TRBD1 (5 bases). V was trimmed by 2 bases and J by 7 bases, leaving 11 bases between them. The CDR3 loop spans 13 amino acids. Germline CDR1 reads MDHEN; CDR2 reads SYDVKM. CDR3 region: CASSLRQGLGYTF. Written as DNA, the CDR3 is TGTGCCAGCAGTTTAAGGCAGGGTCTTGGCTACACCTTC.

This chain links TRBV4-1 with TRBJ2-7; 8 bases are a match to TRBD1. The CDR3 runs 15 residues. With V trimmed by 4 bases and J by 2 bases, 7 bases remained unmatched. In germline, CDR1 is MGHRA, CDR2 YSYEKL. Here the CDR3 DNA reads TGCGCCAGCAGCCCAGGAGACAGGGGCCCCTACGAGCAGTACTTC. Translation gives CASSPGDRGPYEQYF.

V and J are TRBV18 and TRBJ2-3; TRBD2 aligns across 8 bases. J was trimmed by 2 bases and V by 5 bases; bases with no gene match: 9. Germline V gene lookup returns CDR1 KGHSH and CDR2 LQKENI. CDR3 size: 16 residues. The CDR3 DNA is TGTGCCAGCTCAACCCGAACTAGCGGTTCCACAGATACGCAGTATTTT. This gives the protein CASSTRTSGSTDTQYF.

The J gene is TRBJ1-2, the V gene TRBV7-2; D gene unclear. The germline V gene has CDR1 SGHTA and CDR2 FQGNSA. V was shortened by 0 bases and J by 6 bases, with 8 bases between the two germline ends. The CDR3 contains 13 residues. CDR3 bases: TGTGCCAGCAGCTTAGCGCGAGTGGATGGCTACACCTTC. This sequence encodes CASSLARVDGYTF.

V and J are TRBV7-2 and TRBJ2-7; D is perhaps TRBD1 (6 bases). V lost 1 base and J 3 bases, leaving 16 bases between the germline ends. The CDR3 has 16 amino acids. CDR1 SGHTA and CDR2 FQGNSA come from the germline V gene. The CDR3 region is CASSLGAGAILYEQYF. For the CDR3, the DNA is TGTGCCAGCAGCTTAGGGGCAGGGGCCATCCTCTACGAGCAGTACTTC. Full variable domain (remainder filled in from reference TRBV7-2 and TRBJ2-7): GAGVSQSPSNKVTEKGKDVELRCDPISGHTALYWYRQSLGQGLEFLIYFQGNSAPDKSGLPSDRFSAERTGGSVSTLTIQRTQQEDSAVYLCASSLGAGAILYEQYFGPGTRLTVT.

The chain has TRBV9 and TRBJ1-2; 8 bases fit TRBD1. The J segment lost 1 base and the V segment lost 3 bases, leaving 11 bases of the junction unmatched. Germline CDR1 is SGDLS and CDR2 is YYNGEE. The CDR3 consists of 17 residues. The CDR3 region has the DNA TGTGCCAGCAGCGAACGGGACAGGCCGTATTATAACTATGGCTACACCTTC. Translating it yields CASSERDRPYYNYGYTF.

This clone has just a few counts. In the same sample, other DNA sequences code for this CDR3. The chain combines TRBV5-1 with TRBJ1-1, with D possibly TRBD1 on 5 matching bases. V was clipped by 2 bases and J by 5 bases, with 7 bases between them. This CDR3 region has 12 residues. Germline V gene data show CDR1 as SGHRS and CDR2 as YFSETQ. The CDR3, as DNA: TGCGCCAGCAGCTTACCAGGGACTGAAGCTTTCTTT. Residues: CASSLPGTEAFF.

The sample holds one count of this clone. The rearrangement joins TRBV10-1 to TRBJ2-5; D possibly corresponds to TRBD1 (6 bases). Per the germline V gene, CDR1 is WNHNN and CDR2 is SYGVQD (reference sequence). The CDR3 contains 13 residues. The ends were cut back, 6 bases at V and 0 bases at J, with 8 bases in the middle. The CDR3, as DNA: TGCGCCAGCAGCAGGGGACACCAAGAGACCCAGTACTTC. Its protein is CASSRGHQETQYF.

The chain recombines TRBV5-4 with TRBJ1-1; no clear D. In germline, CDR1 is SGHNT, CDR2 YYREEE (reference sequence). V lost 6 bases, J lost 1 base, and 16 bases lay in between. The CDR3 runs 15 residues. The CDR3 sequence: CASTPRSPGNTEAFF. In DNA, the CDR3 is TGTGCCAGCACCCCGAGGTCCCCTGGGAACACTGAAGCTTTCTTT.

The CDR3 DNA is TGTGCCAGTAGTCTCCAGAGGGGGCCGGGCTACACCTTC. This translates into CASSLQRGPGYTF. This chain connects TRBV19 to TRBJ1-2, with 7 bases identical to TRBD1. This CDR3 has 13 residues. The V gene end was trimmed by 5 bases and the J gene end by 8 bases; junction bases not matched to a gene: 8. Germline CDR1 and CDR2: LNHDA and SQIVND (reference sequence).

The rearrangement links TRBV19 to TRBJ1-6; 7 positions agree with TRBD1. CDR1 is LNHDA, CDR2 SQIVND, per germline (reference sequence). The CDR3 is made up of 15 amino acids. The V segment lost 3 bases and the J segment 3 bases; nucleotides outside the gene matches: 2. In DNA, the CDR3 is TGTGCCAGTAGTATGGGGACAGACTATAATTCACCCCTCCACTTT. This codes for CASSMGTDYNSPLHF.

The V gene is TRBV14, the J gene TRBJ2-7, with 8 nucleotides matching TRBD2. The CDR3 covers 14 residues. V lost 2 bases and J lost 4; bases outside the gene matches: 4. The germline CDR1 and CDR2 sequences are SGHDN and FVKESK. Here the CDR3 DNA reads TGTGCCAGCAGCCAACCGGGACTAGGGTACGAGCAGTACTTC. This translates into CASSQPGLGYEQYF.

V and J are TRBV7-9 and TRBJ2-1; 8 positions match TRBD2. Looked up from germline, CDR1 is SEHNR and CDR2 is FQNEAQ (reference sequence). The junction had 11 bases not matched to a gene; V was cut back by 6 bases and J by 7 bases. The CDR3 has 15 amino acids. The CDR3 here is CASSPVLAGGNEQFF. CDR3 DNA sequence: TGTGCCAGCAGTCCCGTCCTAGCGGGTGGAAATGAGCAGTTCTTC.

The V and J genes are TRBV28 and TRBJ2-1; tentative D call: TRBD1 (6 bases). V was pared by 9 bases and J by 3 bases, with 9 bases between. The germline V gene encodes CDR1 MDHEN and CDR2 SYDVKM. This CDR3 has 12 amino acids. The CDR3 bases are TGTGCCAGTCTGGGACACTACAATGAGCAGTTCTTC. Encoded protein: CASLGHYNEQFF. Supplemented by reference TRBV28 and TRBJ2-1, the full variable domain reads DVKVTQSSRYLVKRTGEKVFLECVQDMDHENMFWYRQDPGLGLRLIYFSYDVKMKEKGDIPEGYSVSREKKERFSLILESASTNQTSMYLCASLGHYNEQFFGPGTRLTVL.